The rows below give T cell receptor beta chains drawn from one sample of a study of cytomegalovirus exposure and HLA in healthy donors. Repertoires were generated with immunoSEQ multiplex PCR, while TCRdb's copy carries only in-frame clones and drops some. The sample lists hundreds of thousands of clones, 65% to 85% occurring once. Sequencing was performed on PBMCs. These receptors all stem from a woman aged 25 to 39 in good health and CMV-seropositive. Both conserved end residues are part of each CDR3. D genes are given only for firm matches. Not all rows give a size; the values are once, few, many and, for expanded clones, a class.

size	V	J	D	DNA	CDR3
-	TRBV29-1	TRBJ2-1	-	TGCAGCGTTGAAAGGGGAAATGAGCAGTTCTTC	CSVERGNEQFF
-	TRBV2	TRBJ2-7	-	TGTGCCAGCAGTGACAGGGATAGCTCCTACGAGCAGTACTTC	CASSDRDSSYEQYF
-	TRBV7-3	TRBJ1-2	-	TGTGCCAGCAGCTTAGACAGCAGAAGCGGCTACACCTTC	CASSLDSRSGYTF
-	TRBV6-1	TRBJ1-1	TRBD1	TGTGCCAGCAGGACAGGGCCCATGAACACTGAAGCTTTCTTT	CASRTGPMNTEAFF
-	TRBV5-1	TRBJ1-2	-	TGCGCCAGCACGGGGGTAGCTAACTATGGCTACACCTTC	CASTGVANYGYTF
-	TRBV15	TRBJ1-1	TRBD1	TGTGCCACCAGCAGCGGGACAGGTGGGACTGAAGCTTTCTTT	CATSSGTGGTEAFF
-	TRBV5-1	TRBJ2-7	TRBD2	TGCGCCAGCAGCTTGGAACTGAGCGGGAGGGCCGAGCAGTACTTC	CASSLELSGRAEQYF
-	TRBV5-1	TRBJ2-7	TRBD1	TGCGCCAGCAGCCCCGGGACAGGGGGCGACGAGCAGTACTTC	CASSPGTGGDEQYF
-	TRBV11-2	TRBJ2-7	TRBD2	TGTGCCAGCAGCTTTAAGCGGGAGGGCCACTACGAGCAGTACTTC	CASSFKREGHYEQYF
-	TRBV27	TRBJ2-7	-	TGTGCCAGCAGACCCAGTGGGTCGAGTTACGAGCAGTACTTC	CASRPSGSSYEQYF
few	TRBV6-5	TRBJ2-7	-	TGTGCCAGCAGCACCTCGGGGTACGAGCAGTACTTC	CASSTSGYEQYF
once	TRBV11-2	TRBJ2-1	TRBD1	TGTGCCAGCAGCTCGGACAGGGGCGAGGAGCAGTTCTTC	CASSSDRGEEQFF
-	TRBV2	TRBJ1-1	-	TGTGCCAGCAGTGGAGTGGATCCTGAAGCTTTCTTT	CASSGVDPEAFF
few	TRBV27	TRBJ2-7	TRBD1	TGTGCCAGCAGTGCACAGGGGGAGCAGTACTTC	CASSAQGEQYF
-	TRBV9	TRBJ2-6	-	TGTGCCAGCAGCGTAGAGGAGGGGGCCAACGTCCTGACTTTC	CASSVEEGANVLTF
-	TRBV6-5	TRBJ2-7	-	TGTGCCAGCAGCAAAACAGGTTACGAGCAGTACTTC	CASSKTGYEQYF
-	TRBV28	TRBJ2-6	-	TGTGCCAGCAGGAGGGACTCGAGCTCTGGGGCCAACGTCCTGACTTTC	CASRRDSSSGANVLTF
few	TRBV11-2	TRBJ1-1	-	TGTGCCAGCAGCCTGCAGGCTAACACTGAAGCTTTCTTT	CASSLQANTEAFF
-	TRBV18	TRBJ1-1	-	TGTGCCAGCTCACCAGGCGGGGTCGGGATCACTGAAGCTTTCTTT	CASSPGGVGITEAFF
-	TRBV7-3	TRBJ2-3	TRBD2	TGTGCCAGCAGCTTATTTACGGAGACTAGCGGAACAGATACGCAGTATTTT	CASSLFTETSGTDTQYF
-	TRBV7-9	TRBJ2-7	TRBD1	TGTGCCAGCAGCTTGGAGGACAGGCGACACTACGAGCAGTACTTC	CASSLEDRRHYEQYF
once	TRBV9	TRBJ1-2	TRBD1	TGTGCCAGCAGCGTAGGTCAGACAGGGGGCATCTATGGCTACACCTTC	CASSVGQTGGIYGYTF
-	TRBV7-3	TRBJ2-7	TRBD1	TGTGCCAGCAGCTTAAAGACAGGGCCTGCCTACGAGCAGTACTTC	CASSLKTGPAYEQYF
once	TRBV28	TRBJ1-1	-	TGTGCCAGCAGTTCCCTCTTTGTGCACACTGAAGCTTTCTTT	CASSSLFVHTEAFF
-	TRBV6-5	TRBJ2-3	TRBD2	TGTGCCAGCAGTCGACTAGCGGGGAACACAGATACGCAGTATTTT	CASSRLAGNTDTQYF
-	TRBV19	TRBJ2-7	-	TGTGCCAGTAGTACCGCCCTTAGCGCAACAACCTCCTACGAGCAGTACTTC	CASSTALSATTSYEQYF
-	TRBV5-1	TRBJ1-2	-	TGCGCCAGCAGCTGGGCGACAGGAGGGGAGGGCTACACCTTC	CASSWATGGEGYTF
-	TRBV5-3	TRBJ2-1	-	TGTGCCAGAAGCCTTAGCTGGGACGCAACGCCCCGAAATGAGCAGTTCTTC	CARSLSWDATPRNEQFF
-	TRBV6-5	TRBJ2-7	-	TGTGCCAGCAGCCCCCGTCGGGGAAGCTACGAGCAGTACTTC	CASSPRRGSYEQYF
-	TRBV9	TRBJ2-2	-	TGTGCCAGCAGCGTAAGCACCGGGGAGCTGTTTTTT	CASSVSTGELFF
-	TRBV19	TRBJ1-5	-	TGTGCCCCTAAAAAGGAAAGCAGCAATCAGCCCCAGCATTTT	CAPKKESSNQPQHF
-	TRBV5-6	TRBJ2-3	-	TGTGCCAGCAGCCCGGGTGCTAGCACAGATACGCAGTATTTT	CASSPGASTDTQYF
-	TRBV9	TRBJ1-1	-	TGTGCCAGCAGCACCCAGAGCAGGGAGAACACTGAAGCTTTCTTT	CASSTQSRENTEAFF
-	TRBV2	TRBJ2-7	TRBD2	TGTGCCAGCGGACTAGCCAGAAACGAGCAGTACTTC	CASGLARNEQYF
-	TRBV29-1	TRBJ2-3	TRBD2	TGCAGCGTTGGAAGCGGGAGTTCGGATACGCAGTATTTT	CSVGSGSSDTQYF
once	TRBV19	TRBJ2-7	TRBD1	TGTGCCAGTAGTATGGGACAGGGAGCCGAGCAGTACTTC	CASSMGQGAEQYF
-	TRBV6-5	TRBJ2-1	TRBD2	TGTGCCAGCAGACCCCTAGAGCGGGAGGATGAGCAGTTCTTC	CASRPLEREDEQFF
-	TRBV2	TRBJ1-2	-	TGTGCCAGCAGTCGAGCCCTAACAGGGAGCTATGGCTACACCTTC	CASSRALTGSYGYTF
-	TRBV2	TRBJ1-2	TRBD1	TGTGCCAGCAGTTGGACAGGGGCCGATGGCTACACCTTC	CASSWTGADGYTF
-	TRBV28	TRBJ1-1	-	TGTGCCAGCAGTCTCCGGTTGGGGGCCACTGAAGCTTTCTTT	CASSLRLGATEAFF
-	TRBV5-6	TRBJ1-4	TRBD1	TGTGCCAGCAGTGGACAGGGGGGAAAACTGTTTTTT	CASSGQGGKLFF
-	TRBV7-8	TRBJ2-2	-	TGTGCCAGCAGCTATCGGGCAGGGACGAACACCGGGGAGCTGTTTTTT	CASSYRAGTNTGELFF
-	TRBV18	TRBJ2-1	-	TGTGCCAGCTCCGGGGGCCATGAGCAGTTCTTC	CASSGGHEQFF
-	TRBV29-1	TRBJ2-4	-	TGCAGCGTTGTAAGAGGACAGTTGGGAGCCAAAAACATTCAGTACTTC	CSVVRGQLGAKNIQYF
once	TRBV15	TRBJ2-1	TRBD2	TGTGCCACCAGCAGAGATCTAGCGGGAGTAGGTAATGAGCAGTTCTTC	CATSRDLAGVGNEQFF
-	TRBV6-6	TRBJ2-3	TRBD1	TGTGCCAGCAGTTCCGGGACAGACACAGATACGCAGTATTTT	CASSSGTDTDTQYF
few	TRBV5-1	TRBJ2-7	-	TGCGCCAGCAGCTTGGCCGGACAGCCAACCTACGAGCAGTACTTC	CASSLAGQPTYEQYF
-	TRBV6-1	TRBJ1-2	-	TGTGCCAGCAGTGATGGGGCAGGGCGGGGCTACACCTTC	CASSDGAGRGYTF
-	TRBV28	TRBJ2-2	TRBD1	TGTGCCAGCATCCATTCGGGACAGGTGGTCACCGGGGAGCTGTTTTTT	CASIHSGQVVTGELFF
-	TRBV7-8	TRBJ2-4	TRBD1	TGTGCCAGCAGCCCAGGGACAGGGGTCGGTCCACCAGTCGCCAAAAACATTCAGTACTTC	CASSPGTGVGPPVAKNIQYF
-	TRBV6-5	TRBJ2-1	-	TGTGCCAGCAGTTACTCGAGGTCGGCTTTGAATGAGCAGTTCTTC	CASSYSRSALNEQFF
few	TRBV27	TRBJ1-2	-	TGTGCCAGCAGTTCAACAGGGACCAACTATGGCTACACCTTC	CASSSTGTNYGYTF
-	TRBV20-1	TRBJ2-7	-	TGCAGTGCTCCCACTAGGCTCGAGCAGTACTTC	CSAPTRLEQYF
-	TRBV5-4	TRBJ2-1	-	TGTGCCAGCAGCTCTAGCGCCTACTACAATGAGCAGTTCTTC	CASSSSAYYNEQFF
-	TRBV6-6	TRBJ2-7	TRBD2	TGTGCCAGCAGTGGGGGGGAGCTAAACGAGCAGTACTTC	CASSGGELNEQYF
few	TRBV18	TRBJ2-7	-	TGTGCCAGCTCACAGGGATACGAGCAGTACTTC	CASSQGYEQYF
-	TRBV5-1	TRBJ2-1	TRBD2	TGCGCCAGCAGCCCACGGACTAGCGGGAGCGGGAAAAATGAGCAGTTCTTC	CASSPRTSGSGKNEQFF